This T cell receptor beta chain was identified in a study of blood T cell repertoires in COVID-19. This CDR3 has 13 amino acids. V was trimmed by 6 bases and J by 5 bases, leaving 13 bases between them. The germline gives CDR1 MNHEY, CDR2 SVGAGI. Everyone who took part was roughly 18 to 89 years old, and they came from 24 US areas. Profiling relied on immunoSEQ multiplex PCR, and the TCRdb table lists in-frame clones only, not all of them. This table holds roughly 370,000 clones, around nine tenths found once. This chain links TRBV6-5 with TRBJ1-2; D unresolved. The sequence was obtained from a woman in her fifties or sixties who had recovered from COVID-19. Sequences were obtained from PBMCs or T cells enriched from blood (not recorded which). The CDR3 DNA sequence: TGTGCCAGCAGCCTTGACGGGAGTTATGGCTACACCTTC. Its translation: CASSLDGSYGYTF.